This TCR beta chain was sequenced during a study of CD4 T cells in relation to SARS-CoV-2 and coronaviruses. The wider study: ViraFEST: roughly ten-day antigen culture of PBMCs, then TCR beta CDR3 sequencing. Shared crossreactive spike epitopes were mapped to their HLA restriction. Overall study findings and caveats: Samples before the pandemic and after infection were not matched within any donor.

The data were produced by immunoSEQ multiplex PCR, yet TCRdb's version contains in-frame clones alone and is incomplete. The table has about 22,000 clones, 72% seen once; the top ten hold around 17%. Unexposed donor CD4+ T cells date from 2011-2018, before the COVID-19 pandemic. CD4+ T cells were isolated from the cells after around 11 days of culture. This CDR3 is 15 amino acids long. The V and J ends lost 4 bases and 3 bases respectively, with 16 bases between them. Germline V lookup: CDR1 MNHEY, CDR2 SMNVEV (reference sequence). About this clone itself: Its target is not known.

Input material: CD4+ T cells from PBMCs, cultured in vitro. The TCR comes from a human donor in good health. This chain joins TRBV27 and TRBJ2-7; D is perhaps TRBD1 (6 bases). CDR3: CASSSPPRGIYEQYF. DNA of the CDR3: TGTGCCAGCAGTTCCCCCCCCAGGGGTATCTACGAGCAGTACTTC.